A selection of T cell receptor beta chains follows, all from one sample in a study of T-cell reconstitution after alpha-beta-depleted transplantation in children. TCRdb reprocessed the PCR reads via MiXCR and lists one record per CDR3 protein. The profile shows 130,000 or so distinct CDR3 sequences, about 9.5% of them singletons. The sample consisted of PBMCs, mostly from graft donor cells, taken 180 days after TCRalphabeta/CD19-depleted stem cell transplant. The receptors shown here come from a girl under three years old who had a stem cell transplant for combined immunodeficiency, so the T cells may come from the graft donor. The CDR3 runs from the conserved cysteine through the conserved F or W. Fields, in order: CDR3 protein, CDR3 DNA, V gene, J gene, clone size, D gene. The D gene is left open where the match is weak. Only some rows state a clone size, as once, few, many or a class for expanded clones.

CDR3aa: CASSGSGGYEQYF
CDR3nt: TGTGCCAGCAGTGGATCTGGAGGCTACGAGCAGTACTTC
v_gene: TRBV27
j_gene: TRBJ2-7
abundance: few
d_gene: -

CDR3aa: CSARDCVRGRGEQYF
CDR3nt: TGCAGTGCTAGAGATTGTGTTAGGGGGCGCGGCGAGCAGTACTTC
v_gene: TRBV20-1
j_gene: TRBJ2-7
abundance: -
d_gene: TRBD1

CDR3aa: CASSKNRDRSYEQYF
CDR3nt: TGTGCCAGCAGTAAGAACCGGGACAGGAGCTACGAGCAGTACTTC
v_gene: TRBV7-8
j_gene: TRBJ2-7
abundance: few
d_gene: TRBD1

CDR3aa: CSARAGATYEQYF
CDR3nt: TGCAGTGCTAGAGCCGGAGCCACCTACGAGCAGTACTTC
v_gene: TRBV20-1
j_gene: TRBJ2-7
abundance: few
d_gene: -

CDR3aa: CASRRTGMDSPLHF
CDR3nt: TGTGCCAGCCGGAGGACAGGGATGGATTCACCCCTCCACTTT
v_gene: TRBV12-3/TRBV12-4
j_gene: TRBJ1-6
abundance: many
d_gene: TRBD1

CDR3aa: CASSPGVAKNIQYF
CDR3nt: TGCGCCAGCAGCCCAGGGGTAGCCAAAAACATTCAGTACTTC
v_gene: TRBV4-3
j_gene: TRBJ2-4
abundance: -
d_gene: -

CDR3aa: CASSPVARLAGGQGTQYF
CDR3nt: TGTGCCAGCAGCCCCGTGGCGAGACTAGCGGGAGGGCAAGGGACCCAGTACTTC
v_gene: TRBV4-2
j_gene: TRBJ2-5
abundance: many
d_gene: TRBD2

CDR3aa: CASSQETGTRSYNEQFF
CDR3nt: TGCGCCAGCAGCCAAGAGACCGGGACTAGATCCTACAATGAGCAGTTCTTC
v_gene: TRBV4-3
j_gene: TRBJ2-1
abundance: -
d_gene: TRBD2

CDR3aa: CASSPRGTYYEQYF
CDR3nt: TGTGCCAGCAGTCCCCGGGGTACCTACTACGAGCAGTACTTC
v_gene: TRBV12-3/TRBV12-4
j_gene: TRBJ2-7
abundance: many
d_gene: -

CDR3aa: CSVDGLYYGYTF
CDR3nt: TGCAGCGTTGACGGGCTTTACTATGGCTACACCTTC
v_gene: TRBV29-1
j_gene: TRBJ1-2
abundance: -
d_gene: -

CDR3aa: CASSPRGGDTGELFF
CDR3nt: TGTGCCAGCAGCCCCCGAGGAGGGGATACCGGGGAGCTGTTTTTT
v_gene: TRBV7-3
j_gene: TRBJ2-2
abundance: -
d_gene: -

CDR3aa: CASSLFPRLDTGELFF
CDR3nt: TGTGCCAGCAGTTTATTTCCTAGACTCGACACCGGGGAGCTGTTTTTT
v_gene: TRBV12-3/TRBV12-4
j_gene: TRBJ2-2
abundance: -
d_gene: -

CDR3aa: CASSLRGPVGDREQFF
CDR3nt: TGCGCCAGCAGCTTGAGAGGACCCGTTGGGGATAGGGAGCAGTTCTTC
v_gene: TRBV5-1
j_gene: TRBJ2-1
abundance: few
d_gene: -

CDR3aa: CASSFIGGGSDNEQFF
CDR3nt: TGTGCCAGCAGCTTTATAGGGGGAGGGTCAGACAATGAGCAGTTCTTC
v_gene: TRBV7-3
j_gene: TRBJ2-1
abundance: -
d_gene: -

CDR3aa: CSAALPRSGGTIYF
CDR3nt: TGCAGTGCAGCCCTACCTAGGAGCGGAGGCACCATATATTTT
v_gene: TRBV20-1
j_gene: TRBJ1-3
abundance: -
d_gene: -